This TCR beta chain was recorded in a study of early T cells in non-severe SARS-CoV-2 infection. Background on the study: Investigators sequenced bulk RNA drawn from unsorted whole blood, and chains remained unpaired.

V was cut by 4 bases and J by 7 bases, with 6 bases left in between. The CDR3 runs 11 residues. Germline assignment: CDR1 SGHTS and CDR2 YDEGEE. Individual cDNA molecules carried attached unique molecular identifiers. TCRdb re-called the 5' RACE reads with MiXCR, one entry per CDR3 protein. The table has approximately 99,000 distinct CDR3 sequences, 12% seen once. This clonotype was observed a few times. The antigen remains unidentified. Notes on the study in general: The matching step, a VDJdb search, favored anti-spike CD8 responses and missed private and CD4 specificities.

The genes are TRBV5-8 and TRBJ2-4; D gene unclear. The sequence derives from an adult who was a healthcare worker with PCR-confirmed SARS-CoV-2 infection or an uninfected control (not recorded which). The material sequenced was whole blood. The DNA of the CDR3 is TGTGCCAGCAGCCCCCTGAACATTCAGTACTTC. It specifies CASSPLNIQYF.